This is a list of T cell receptor beta chains from one sample in a study of shared clonotypes between healthy human individuals. Data came from immunoSEQ multiplex PCR; TCRdb stores just in-frame clones and leaves some out. The profile shows about 590,000 clones, 95% to 96% of them singletons. Specimen: naive CD8+ T cells sorted from blood. These receptors originate from a woman in her twenties or thirties in good health. The CDR3 runs from the conserved cysteine through the conserved F or W. Fields, in order: V gene, CDR3 protein.

TRBV5-6,CASSTSGRADTQYF
TRBV19,CASSGGLAGDGAGELFF
TRBV19,CASIGGVGGTEAFF
TRBV6-1,CASRDGLGQYF
TRBV9,CASSQPPQGGYGYTF
TRBV5-3,CARSFGLGCYNEQFF
TRBV28,CASSLLGLAGGNPF
TRBV27,CASRLAGGPDTQYF
TRBV19,CASSFTQGFGNQPQHF
TRBV6-1,CASRGGEVSNQPQHF
TRBV28,CASRPSTENMNTEAFF
TRBV4-1,CASSLRTDYEQYF
TRBV5-4,CASSGEREQYEQYF
TRBV2,CASSEVRSDGGYTF
TRBV10-3,CAITAGANTGELFF
TRBV27,CASSLEPSGIDTQYF
TRBV4-2,CASSQTFESYNEQFF
TRBV19,CASSTDGTGDYEQYF
TRBV28,CASSGIDGERNEKLFF
TRBV11-2,CASSFLDSTDTQYF
TRBV30,CAWSDGYSGANVLTF
TRBV28,CASSFPSTRVDTGELFF
TRBV7-6,CASSMITTSGSQNEQYF
TRBV5-4,CASSLGDRANEKLFF
TRBV5-1,CASSLESESPGELFF
TRBV25-1,CASSEYLGTQETQYF
TRBV11-2,CASSLVRSGVETQYF